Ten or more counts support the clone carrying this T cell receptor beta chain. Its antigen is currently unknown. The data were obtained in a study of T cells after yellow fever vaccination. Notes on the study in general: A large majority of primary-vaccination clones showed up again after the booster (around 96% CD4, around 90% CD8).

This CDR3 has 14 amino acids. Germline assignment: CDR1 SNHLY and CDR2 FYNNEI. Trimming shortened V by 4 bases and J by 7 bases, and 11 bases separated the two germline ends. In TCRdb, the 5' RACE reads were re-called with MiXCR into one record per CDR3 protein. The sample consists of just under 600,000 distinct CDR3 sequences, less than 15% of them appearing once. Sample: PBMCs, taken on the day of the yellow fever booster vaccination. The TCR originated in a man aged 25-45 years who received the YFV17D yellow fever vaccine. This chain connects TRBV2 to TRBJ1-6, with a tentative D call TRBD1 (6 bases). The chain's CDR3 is CASSARTANSPLHF. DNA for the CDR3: TGTGCCAGCAGTGCCCGGACAGCAAATTCACCCCTCCACTTT.